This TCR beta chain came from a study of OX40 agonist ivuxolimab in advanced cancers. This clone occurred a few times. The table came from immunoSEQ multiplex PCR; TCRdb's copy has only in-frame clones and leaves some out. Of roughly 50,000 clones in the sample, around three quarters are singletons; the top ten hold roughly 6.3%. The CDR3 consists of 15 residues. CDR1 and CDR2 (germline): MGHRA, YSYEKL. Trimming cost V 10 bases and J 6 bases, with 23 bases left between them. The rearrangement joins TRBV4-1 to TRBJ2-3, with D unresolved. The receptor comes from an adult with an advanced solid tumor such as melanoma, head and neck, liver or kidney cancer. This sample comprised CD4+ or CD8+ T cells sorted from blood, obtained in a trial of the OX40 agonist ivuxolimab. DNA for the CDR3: TGCGCCACCCACCCCGGCCTTTTCTCCAGGGATACGCAGTATTTT. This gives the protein CATHPGLFSRDTQYF.